This T cell receptor (beta chain) is drawn from a study of blood T cell repertoires in COVID-19. For recovered donors of Cohort 3, there were two negative PCRs, clearance, or symptom resolution. Germline V CDR1 and CDR2: SEHNR, FQNEAQ (reference sequence). Deletions cut 1 base from V and 11 bases from J, with 23 bases between. This CDR3 spans 16 amino acids. Profiling relied on immunoSEQ multiplex PCR, and the TCRdb table lists in-frame clones only, not all of them. The sample has around 200,000 clones; about 85% are singletons. The material sequenced was PBMCs or T cells enriched from blood (not recorded which). The chain recombines TRBV7-9 with TRBJ2-5, with TRBD2 as a possible D gene (7 bases). The TCR comes from a woman in her thirties who had recovered from COVID-19. The CDR3 DNA reads as TGTGCCAGCAGCTTAGTGGGGGGGCCCTCCTACAATGAGCAGTACTTC. Translated, it gives CASSLVGGPSYNEQYF.